The 30 T cell receptor beta chains reported below all come from one sample, sequenced in a study of CD8+ T cells in alopecia areata. Treatment denoted: oral pan-JAK inhibitor, 5-10 mg twice daily. Once RNA had been extracted, it was reverse transcribed into cDNA to act as the sequencing template. Produced via immunoSEQ multiplex PCR; TCRdb's table is partial and in-frame only. This table holds a few hundred thousand clones, roughly 66% found once. Material: CD4+ T cells sorted from blood, obtained at week 44, from a patient treated with tofacitinib. The receptors originated from a human donor with alopecia areata.

The chain recombines TRBV25-1 with TRBJ1-6; D is undetermined. The CDR3 covers 13 residues. The germline V gene has CDR1 MGHDK and CDR2 SYGVNS. V was trimmed by 4 bases and J by 8 bases, leaving 9 bases between them. The CDR3 protein is CASSGYRDSPLHF. Here the CDR3 DNA reads TGTGCCAGCAGTGGATACCGGGATTCACCCCTCCACTTT.

The chain employs TRBV29-1 and TRBJ2-7, with D possibly matching TRBD1 (6 bases). CDR3 size: 14 residues. The V and J ends lost 6 bases and 3 bases respectively, with 18 bases between them. Germline-derived CDR1 and CDR2 are SQVTM and ANQGSEA. In DNA, the CDR3 is TGCAGCGTCGCCCCCCAGGGGCTTCTCTACGAGCAGTACTTC. It yields the protein CSVAPQGLLYEQYF.

The CDR3 protein is CASSLSPGPQAYEQYF. CDR3 nucleotide sequence: TGTGCCAGCAGTTTATCGCCGGGTCCCCAGGCCTACGAGCAGTACTTC. The V gene is TRBV27, the J gene TRBJ2-7; no reliable D call. CDR3 length: 16 amino acids. The germline V and J ends were trimmed by 0 bases and 2 bases, with 14 bases remaining between them. From germline, CDR1 is MNHEY and CDR2 SMNVEV (reference sequence).

The V call is TRBV29-1, the J call TRBJ2-3; possibly TRBD1 for D (6 bases). Germline values: CDR1 SQVTM, CDR2 ANQGSEA. The CDR3 runs to 13 residues. V was clipped by 5 bases and J by 5 bases, with 14 bases between them. The CDR3 DNA sequence: TGCAGCGTTCGTCTGGGGGCAGGAGATACGCAGTATTTT. Encoded protein: CSVRLGAGDTQYF.

This chain connects TRBV9 to TRBJ2-4, with TRBD2 as a possible D gene (5 bases). The CDR3 covers 14 residues. With 0 bases removed from V and 7 bases from J, the gap between germline ends came to 11 bases. The germline gives CDR1 SGDLS, CDR2 YYNGEE. In DNA form, the CDR3 reads TGTGCCAGCAGCGTAGAGAGGGAAGGGAACATTCAGTACTTC. Amino acid sequence: CASSVEREGNIQYF.

This rearrangement joins TRBV30 to TRBJ2-7; TRBD1 agrees at 10 bases. CDR3 length: 14 amino acids. Trimming cost V 0 bases and J 4 bases; bases outside gene matches: 3. CDR1 is GTSNPN, CDR2 SVGIG, per germline (reference sequence). DNA for the CDR3: TGTGCCTGGAGTGTCAAGGACAGGGGGTACGAGCAGTACTTC. Translated: CAWSVKDRGYEQYF.

The chain joins TRBV12-5 to TRBJ1-2; 8 bases map to TRBD1. The CDR3 spans 16 residues. Unmatched junction bases numbered 15, after V lost 8 bases and J lost 4 bases. CDR1 is LGHNT, CDR2 FRNRAP, per germline. Here the CDR3 DNA reads TGTGCTAGTACCCGAGACAGGGGTTTGTTGGGCTATGGCTACACCTTC. Translated, it gives CASTRDRGLLGYGYTF.

The chain joins TRBV19 to TRBJ2-1; no reliable D call. The CDR3 is 16 amino acids. The germline V gene encodes CDR1 LNHDA and CDR2 SQIVND (reference sequence). V shed 5 bases and J shed 2 bases, with 16 bases lying between them. The CDR3 protein is CASSSRTRSTYNEQFF. DNA of the CDR3: TGTGCCAGTAGTTCCCGGACGAGGTCGACCTACAATGAGCAGTTCTTC.

The V gene is TRBV5-1, the J gene TRBJ1-6, with 9 nucleotides matching TRBD1. V was clipped by 4 bases and J by 9 bases; unmatched bases: 5. The germline V gene has CDR1 SGHRS and CDR2 YFSETQ. The CDR3 is 14 amino acids. The DNA for the CDR3 is TGCGCCAGCAGCCAGGACAGGGGAGGTTCACCCCTCCACTTT. The encoded protein is CASSQDRGGSPLHF.

The J gene is TRBJ1-2, the V gene TRBV4-1, with 8 bases matching TRBD1. This CDR3 is built from 14 residues. Trimming removed 0 bases from V and 4 bases from J; junction bases left unmatched: 1. Germline CDR1 reads MGHRA; CDR2 reads YSYEKL. CDR3 DNA sequence: TGCGCCAGCAGCCAAGACGACAGGGGCTATGGCTACACCTTC. Its protein product is CASSQDDRGYGYTF.

The gene calls are TRBV7-2 and TRBJ2-7, with D tentatively TRBD1 (6 bases). V lost 5 bases, J lost 0 bases, and 14 bases lay in between. From germline, CDR1 is SGHTA and CDR2 FQGNSA. The CDR3 covers 15 residues. DNA of the CDR3: TGTGCCAGCAGCCCCGAGGGGGTGATCTCCTACGAGCAGTACTTC. This gives the protein CASSPEGVISYEQYF.

The chain links TRBV7-9 to TRBJ1-2; tentative D call: TRBD1 (5 bases). Trimming removed 5 bases from V and 0 bases from J, with 13 bases in between. The V gene's germline CDR1 is SEHNR and CDR2 FQNEAQ (reference sequence). The CDR3 is made up of 15 amino acids. CDR3: CASSPGTAANYGYTF. The CDR3 DNA sequence: TGTGCCAGCAGCCCGGGGACGGCTGCTAACTATGGCTACACCTTC.

The chain combines TRBV5-1 with TRBJ1-5; 7 bases are a match to TRBD1. Trimming removed 5 bases from V and 6 bases from J; junction bases left unmatched: 8. The CDR3 extends over 14 amino acids. Germline V gene lookup returns CDR1 SGHRS and CDR2 YFSETQ. This CDR3 is CASSITGAGQPQHF. CDR3 nucleotide sequence: TGCGCCAGCAGTATAACAGGGGCTGGTCAGCCCCAGCATTTT.

The chain joins TRBV4-3 to TRBJ2-3; 7 bases agree with TRBD2. The CDR3 runs 17 residues. The germline gives CDR1 LGHNA, CDR2 YSLEER. Trimming removed 0 bases from V and 2 bases from J; junction bases left unmatched: 8. CDR3 sequence: CASSQDWGGVLTDTQYF. The DNA for the CDR3 is TGCGCCAGCAGCCAAGATTGGGGGGGGGTCCTCACAGATACGCAGTATTTT.

The chain couples TRBV19 to TRBJ1-2, with TRBD1 as a possible D gene (5 bases). Between the trimmed V and J ends, which lost 7 bases and 7 bases, there was a span of 10 bases. The germline V gene has CDR1 LNHDA and CDR2 SQIVND (reference sequence). The CDR3 consists of 11 residues. The CDR3 region has the DNA TGTGCCAGTATCGGGGGAAGTGGCTACACCTTC. Translation: CASIGGSGYTF.

This clone has just a few counts. The genes are TRBV12-5 and TRBJ2-2, with TRBD1 matching over 7 bases. V was clipped by 0 bases and J by 7 bases; unmatched bases: 8. Germline values: CDR1 LGHNT, CDR2 FRNRAP. The CDR3 consists of 16 residues. CDR3 sequence reads: CASGLVGTALNGELFF. As DNA, the CDR3 is TGTGCTAGTGGTTTGGTCGGGACAGCCCTAAACGGGGAGCTGTTTTTT.

The chain has TRBV11-2 and TRBJ2-7; D is unresolved. The germline V gene has CDR1 SGHAT and CDR2 FQNNGV. The CDR3 consists of 15 residues. V was pared by 5 bases and J by 0 bases, with 14 bases between. The CDR3 sequence: CASSPGYPSSYEQYF. The CDR3 region has the DNA TGTGCCAGCAGCCCGGGTTACCCGAGCTCCTACGAGCAGTACTTC.

Only one count was recorded for this clone. The chain couples TRBV30 to TRBJ1-2, with D tentatively TRBD1 (5 bases). Germline CDR1 is GTSNPN and CDR2 is SVGIG (reference sequence). The CDR3 is made up of 14 amino acids. With 8 bases removed from V and 5 bases from J, the gap between germline ends came to 21 bases. The CDR3 region is CAGTSPGLRYGYTF. The CDR3 bases are TGTGCCGGGACCTCCCCCGGGTTGAGGTATGGCTACACCTTC.

The chain couples TRBV29-1 to TRBJ1-1, with D possibly being TRBD1 (6 bases). The V end lost 7 bases, the J end lost 1 base, and 13 bases lay between the germline ends. Germline assignment: CDR1 SQVTM and CDR2 ANQGSEA. This CDR3 has 13 residues. CDR3 sequence (DNA): TGCAGCGCCCGAGGACAGAGGAACACTGAAGCTTTCTTT. This codes for CSARGQRNTEAFF.

On this clone itself: The same CDR3 arises from other DNA sequences in this sample as well. The chain uses TRBV5-4 and TRBJ2-7; D gene unclear. This CDR3 contains 12 residues. From germline, CDR1 is SGHNT and CDR2 YYREEE (reference sequence). V shed 0 bases and J shed 3 bases, with 4 bases lying between them. Written as DNA, the CDR3 is TGTGCCAGCAGCTTGGAGGGCTACGAGCAGTACTTC. Translated: CASSLEGYEQYF.

The V call is TRBV11-2, the J call TRBJ2-2, with D tentatively TRBD1 (6 bases). CDR1 is SGHAT, CDR2 FQNNGV, per germline. The CDR3 totals 14 residues. Trimming left V 1 base short and J 5 bases short, with 8 bases between. CDR3 residues: CASSLARGTGELFF. The CDR3 DNA sequence: TGTGCCAGCAGCTTAGCCAGGGGTACCGGGGAGCTGTTTTTT.

The chain links TRBV6-5 to TRBJ2-5; the D gene could be TRBD1 or TRBD2 (5 bases each). CDR1 is MNHEY, CDR2 SVGAGI, per germline. The CDR3 sequence is 13 residues long. V dropped 0 bases and J dropped 7 bases, with 9 bases sitting between them. The CDR3 nucleotides are TGTGCCAGCAGTTACTCGGGGGAAGGGACCCAGTACTTC. It yields the protein CASSYSGEGTQYF.

The chain joins TRBV6-5 to TRBJ2-5; TRBD2 aligns across 7 bases. The junction had 12 bases not matched to a gene; V was cut back by 10 bases and J by 4 bases. The germline CDR1 and CDR2 sequences are MNHEY and SVGAGI. The CDR3 length is 14 residues. Here the CDR3 reads CATLRNWGGETQYF. The CDR3 DNA reads as TGTGCCACTCTAAGGAATTGGGGGGGAGAGACCCAGTACTTC.

The rearrangement uses TRBV9 and TRBJ1-4; no reliable D call. The CDR3 spans 14 residues. Trimming removed 4 bases from V and 3 bases from J, with 10 bases in between. Germline V gene data show CDR1 as SGDLS and CDR2 as YYNGEE. CDR3 DNA: TGTGCCAGCAGCTTCAACCCGTCTAATGAAAAACTGTTTTTT. Translated: CASSFNPSNEKLFF.

This clone occurred many times. In the same sample, other DNA sequences code for this CDR3. This chain links TRBV18 with TRBJ2-5, with no clear D. CDR1 and CDR2 (germline): KGHSH, LQKENI. The V and J ends lost 2 bases and 4 bases respectively, with 5 bases between them. There are 12 residues in the CDR3. The CDR3 nucleotides are TGTGCCAGCTCACCATTAGGAGAGACCCAGTACTTC. Translating gives CASSPLGETQYF.

The sample holds a few counts of this clone. V and J are TRBV27 and TRBJ1-4; D may be TRBD1 (6 bases). Germline V gene sequence: CDR1 MNHEY, CDR2 SMNVEV (reference sequence). The CDR3 contains 15 residues. V dropped 3 bases and J dropped 3 bases, with 11 bases sitting between them. The CDR3 DNA follows: TGTGCCAGCAGTTTTTCGGCAGGGGCTAATGAAAAACTGTTTTTT. Protein product: CASSFSAGANEKLFF.

This clone occurred a few times. This CDR3 is also generated by other DNA sequences in the sample. The chain has TRBV29-1 and TRBJ1-2; tentatively, D is TRBD1 (6 bases). Germline V CDR1 and CDR2: SQVTM, ANQGSEA. There are 12 residues in the CDR3. Trimming took 4 bases from V and 0 from J, leaving 6 bases between them. CDR3 region: CSVGQANYGYTF. In DNA, the CDR3 is TGCAGCGTTGGACAGGCTAACTATGGCTACACCTTC.

The chain combines TRBV29-1 with TRBJ1-2; D unclear. Trimming took 6 bases from V and 0 from J, leaving 5 bases between them. CDR3 length: 11 amino acids. Germline V CDR1 and CDR2: SQVTM, ANQGSEA. The CDR3: CSVNTNYGYTF. CDR3 DNA: TGCAGCGTCAACACTAACTATGGCTACACCTTC. Supplemented by reference TRBV29-1 and TRBJ1-2, the full variable domain reads SAVISQKPSRDICQRGTSLTIQCQVDSQVTMMFWYRQQPGQSLTLIATANQGSEATYESGFVIDKFPISRPNLTFSTLTVSNMSPEDSSIYLCSVNTNYGYTFGSGTRLTVV.

The sample holds a few counts of this clone. Different DNA sequences within this sample yield the same CDR3. The chain joins TRBV10-3 to TRBJ2-3; D unclear. Trimming took off 7 bases at V and 1 base at J, with 9 bases between the two ends. Germline lookup yields CDR1 ENHRY and CDR2 SYGVKD. CDR3 length equals 13 residues. The CDR3 nucleotides are TGTGCCATCAACGGCCAGGGCACAGATACGCAGTATTTT. It translates to CAINGQGTDTQYF.

To note about this clone: This sample includes further DNA sequences coding for the same CDR3. The chain links TRBV29-1 to TRBJ2-1; D might be TRBD2 (6 bases). The CDR3 consists of 12 residues. The germline gives CDR1 SQVTM, CDR2 ANQGSEA. The V and J ends lost 6 bases and 7 bases respectively, with 13 bases between them. The CDR3 nucleotides are TGCAGCGTGGAGGTCCTAGCGAATGAGCAGTTCTTC. The encoded protein is CSVEVLANEQFF.